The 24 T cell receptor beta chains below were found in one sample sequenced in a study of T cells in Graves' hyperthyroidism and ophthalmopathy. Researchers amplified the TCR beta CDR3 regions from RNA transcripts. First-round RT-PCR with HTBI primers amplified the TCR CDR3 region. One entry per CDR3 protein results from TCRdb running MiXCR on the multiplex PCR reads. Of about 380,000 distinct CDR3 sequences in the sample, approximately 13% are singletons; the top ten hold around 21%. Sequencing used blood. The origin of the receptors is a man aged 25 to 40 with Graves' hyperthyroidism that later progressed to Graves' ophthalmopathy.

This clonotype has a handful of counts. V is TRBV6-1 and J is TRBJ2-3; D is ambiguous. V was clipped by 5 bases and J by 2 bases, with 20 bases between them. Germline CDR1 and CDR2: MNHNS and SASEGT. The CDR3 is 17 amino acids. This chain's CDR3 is CASSTARRFPITDTQYF. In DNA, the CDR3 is TGTGCCAGCAGTACGGCCCGACGGTTCCCGATCACAGATACGCAGTATTTT.

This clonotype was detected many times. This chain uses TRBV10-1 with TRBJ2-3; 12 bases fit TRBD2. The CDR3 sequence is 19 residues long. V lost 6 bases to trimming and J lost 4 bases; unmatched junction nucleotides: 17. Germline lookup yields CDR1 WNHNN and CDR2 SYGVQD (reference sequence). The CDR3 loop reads CASSRGLAGGAGLADTQYF. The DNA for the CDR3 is TGCGCCAGCAGCAGGGGGCTAGCGGGGGGGGCCGGCTTGGCAGATACGCAGTATTTT.

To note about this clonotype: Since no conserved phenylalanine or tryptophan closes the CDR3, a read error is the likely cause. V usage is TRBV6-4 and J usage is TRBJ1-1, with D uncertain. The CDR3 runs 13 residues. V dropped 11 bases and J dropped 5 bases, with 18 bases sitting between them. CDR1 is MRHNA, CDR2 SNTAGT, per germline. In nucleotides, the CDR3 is TGTGCCGTCTTGGGGAAGGGATGTACTGAAGCTTTCCTT. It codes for CAVLGKGCTEAFL.

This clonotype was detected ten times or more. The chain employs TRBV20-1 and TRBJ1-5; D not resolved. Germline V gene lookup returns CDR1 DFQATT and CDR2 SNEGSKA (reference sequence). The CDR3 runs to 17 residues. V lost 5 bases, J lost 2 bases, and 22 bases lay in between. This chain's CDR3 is CSAPKRRFPLGNQPQHF. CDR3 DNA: TGCAGTGCTCCCAAAAGACGGTTCCCTCTGGGCAATCAGCCCCAGCATTTT.

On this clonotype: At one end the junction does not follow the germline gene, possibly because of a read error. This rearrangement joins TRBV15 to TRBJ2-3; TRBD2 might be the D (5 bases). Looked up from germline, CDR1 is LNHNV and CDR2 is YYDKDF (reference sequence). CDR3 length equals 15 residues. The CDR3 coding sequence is TGTGGCACCAGCAGAGACGGGGTGATCACAGATACGCAGTATTTT. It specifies CGTSRDGVITDTQYF.

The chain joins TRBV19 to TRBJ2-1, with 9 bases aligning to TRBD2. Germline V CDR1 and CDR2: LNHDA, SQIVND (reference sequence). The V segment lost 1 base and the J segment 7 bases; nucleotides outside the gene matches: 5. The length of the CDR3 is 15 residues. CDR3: CASSIGASGTNEQFF. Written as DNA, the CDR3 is TGTGCCAGTAGTATAGGGGCTAGCGGGACGAATGAGCAGTTCTTC.

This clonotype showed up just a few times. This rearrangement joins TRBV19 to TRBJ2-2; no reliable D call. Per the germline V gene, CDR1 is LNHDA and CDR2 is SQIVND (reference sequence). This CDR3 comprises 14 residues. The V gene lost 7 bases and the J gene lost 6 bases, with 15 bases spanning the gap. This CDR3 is CASIGRASPGELFF. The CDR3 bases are TGTGCCAGTATAGGACGGGCCTCTCCCGGGGAGCTGTTTTTT.

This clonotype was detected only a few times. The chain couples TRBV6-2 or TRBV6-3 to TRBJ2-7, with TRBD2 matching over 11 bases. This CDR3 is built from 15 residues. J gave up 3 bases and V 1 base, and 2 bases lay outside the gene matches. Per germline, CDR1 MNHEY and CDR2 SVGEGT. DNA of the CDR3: TGTGCCAGCAGTTACTATCTAGCGGGGGGCTACGAGCAGTACTTC. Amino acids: CASSYYLAGGYEQYF.

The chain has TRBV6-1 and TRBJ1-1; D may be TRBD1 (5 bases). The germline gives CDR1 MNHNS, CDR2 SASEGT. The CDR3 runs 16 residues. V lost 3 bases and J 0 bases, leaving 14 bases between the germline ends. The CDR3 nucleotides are TGTGCCAGCAGTGACAGGGCGGGGATCATGAACACTGAAGCTTTCTTT. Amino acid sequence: CASSDRAGIMNTEAFF.

CDR3 region: CASSLQGLGFYEQYF. DNA of the CDR3: TGTGCCAGCAGTTTACAGGGGCTGGGTTTCTACGAGCAGTACTTC. The V and J genes are TRBV28 and TRBJ2-7; possibly TRBD1 for D (6 bases). Germline V CDR1 and CDR2: MDHEN, SYDVKM. The ends were cut back, 2 bases at V and 3 bases at J, with 14 bases in the middle. The CDR3 is 15 residues long.

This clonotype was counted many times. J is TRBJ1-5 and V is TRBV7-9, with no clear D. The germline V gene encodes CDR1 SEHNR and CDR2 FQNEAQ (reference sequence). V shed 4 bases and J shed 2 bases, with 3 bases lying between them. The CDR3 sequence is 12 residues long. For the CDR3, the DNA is TGTGCCAGCAGCTGGGGCAATCAGCCCCAGCATTTT. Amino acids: CASSWGNQPQHF.

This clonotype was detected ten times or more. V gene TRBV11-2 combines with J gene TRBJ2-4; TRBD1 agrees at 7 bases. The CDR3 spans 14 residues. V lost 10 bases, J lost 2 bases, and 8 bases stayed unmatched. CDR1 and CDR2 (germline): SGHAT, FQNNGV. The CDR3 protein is CATETGITKNIQYF. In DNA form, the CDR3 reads TGTGCCACAGAGACAGGGATTACCAAAAACATTCAGTACTTC.

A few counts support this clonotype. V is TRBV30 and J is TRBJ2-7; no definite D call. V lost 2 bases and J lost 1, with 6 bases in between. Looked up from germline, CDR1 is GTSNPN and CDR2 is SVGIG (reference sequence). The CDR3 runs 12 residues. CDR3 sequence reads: CAWSPGSYEQYF. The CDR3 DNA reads TGTGCCTGGAGTCCCGGGTCCTACGAGCAGTACTTC.

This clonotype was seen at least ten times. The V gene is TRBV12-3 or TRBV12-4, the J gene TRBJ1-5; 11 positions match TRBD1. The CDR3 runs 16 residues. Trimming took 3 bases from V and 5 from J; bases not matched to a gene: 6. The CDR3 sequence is CASSFSWDRGYQPQHF. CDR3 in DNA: TGTGCCAGCAGTTTCAGTTGGGACAGGGGGTATCAGCCCCAGCATTTT.

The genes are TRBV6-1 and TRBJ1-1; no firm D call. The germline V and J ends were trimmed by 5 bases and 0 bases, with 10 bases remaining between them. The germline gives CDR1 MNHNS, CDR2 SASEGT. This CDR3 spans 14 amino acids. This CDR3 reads CASSSQALNTEAFF. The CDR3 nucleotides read TGTGCCAGCAGTTCCCAGGCGTTGAACACTGAAGCTTTCTTT.

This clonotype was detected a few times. CDR3 loop: CASSPSWPGELFF. The CDR3 nucleotides are TGTGCCAGCAGTCCCTCCTGGCCCGGGGAGCTGTTTTTT. The genes are TRBV6-1 and TRBJ2-2; D remains unclear. The germline CDR1 and CDR2 sequences are MNHNS and SASEGT. This CDR3 has 13 residues. Between the trimmed V and J ends, which lost 5 bases and 6 bases, there was a span of 10 bases.

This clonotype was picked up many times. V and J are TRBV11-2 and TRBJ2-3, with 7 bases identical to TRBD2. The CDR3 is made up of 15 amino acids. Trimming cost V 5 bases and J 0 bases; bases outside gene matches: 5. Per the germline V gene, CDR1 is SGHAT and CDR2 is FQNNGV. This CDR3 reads CASSPGAGSTDTQYF. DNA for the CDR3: TGTGCCAGCAGCCCCGGAGCGGGGAGCACAGATACGCAGTATTTT.

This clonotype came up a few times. The CDR3 loop is CASRPREAPGIETQYF. CDR3 DNA: TGTGCCAGCAGGCCAAGGGAGGCTCCGGGTATAGAGACCCAGTACTTC. The rearrangement uses TRBV7-9 and TRBJ2-5, with a tentative D call TRBD2 (6 bases). Germline loops: CDR1 SEHNR, CDR2 FQNEAQ (reference sequence). V shed 6 bases and J shed 4 bases, with 21 bases lying between them. The CDR3 has 16 residues.

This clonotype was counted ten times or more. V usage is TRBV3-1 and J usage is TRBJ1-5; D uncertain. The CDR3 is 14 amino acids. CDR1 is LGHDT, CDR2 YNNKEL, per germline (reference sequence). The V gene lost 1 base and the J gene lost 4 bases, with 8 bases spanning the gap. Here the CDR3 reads CASSQVLMNQPQHF. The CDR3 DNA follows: TGTGCCAGCAGCCAAGTGTTGATGAATCAGCCCCAGCATTTT.

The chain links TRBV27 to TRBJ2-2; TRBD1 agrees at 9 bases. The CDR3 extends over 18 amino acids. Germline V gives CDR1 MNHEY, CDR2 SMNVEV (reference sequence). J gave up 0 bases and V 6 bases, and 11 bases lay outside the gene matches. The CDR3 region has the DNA TGTGCCAGCAGCTTGGGACAGGGCATAACATCGAACACCGGGGAGCTGTTTTTT. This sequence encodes CASSLGQGITSNTGELFF.

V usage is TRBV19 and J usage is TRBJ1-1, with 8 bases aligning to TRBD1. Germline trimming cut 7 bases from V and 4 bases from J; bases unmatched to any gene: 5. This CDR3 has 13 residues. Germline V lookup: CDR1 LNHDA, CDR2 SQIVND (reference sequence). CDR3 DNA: TGTGCCAGTACCCTGGACAGGGCCACTGAAGCTTTCTTT. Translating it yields CASTLDRATEAFF.

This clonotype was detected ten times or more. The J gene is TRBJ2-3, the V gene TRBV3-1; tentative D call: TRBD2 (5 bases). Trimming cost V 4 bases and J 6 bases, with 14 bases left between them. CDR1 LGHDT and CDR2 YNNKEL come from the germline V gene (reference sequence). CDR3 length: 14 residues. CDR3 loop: CASSLTGLDDTQYF. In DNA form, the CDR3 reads TGTGCCAGCAGCCTGACCGGACTGGATGATACGCAGTATTTT.

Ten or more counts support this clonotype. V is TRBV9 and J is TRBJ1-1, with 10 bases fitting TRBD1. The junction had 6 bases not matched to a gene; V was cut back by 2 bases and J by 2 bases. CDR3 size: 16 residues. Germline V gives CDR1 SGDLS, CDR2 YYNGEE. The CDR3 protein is CASSVGTGDVNTEAFF. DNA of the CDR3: TGTGCCAGCAGCGTGGGGACAGGGGATGTCAACACTGAAGCTTTCTTT.

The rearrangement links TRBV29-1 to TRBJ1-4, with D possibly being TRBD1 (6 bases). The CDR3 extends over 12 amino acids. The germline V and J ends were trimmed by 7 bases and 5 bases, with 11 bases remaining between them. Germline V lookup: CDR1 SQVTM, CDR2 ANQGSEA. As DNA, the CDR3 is TGCAGCGCTGGACAGATGAATGAAAAACTGTTTTTT. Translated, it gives CSAGQMNEKLFF.